The rows below give T cell receptor beta chains drawn from one sample of a study of control samples from healthy donors and cancer patients. Clones were read by immunoSEQ multiplex PCR, and TCRdb kept only the in-frame ones, dropping some. The sample lists 9,500 to 15,000 clones, 85% to 90% occurring once. What was sequenced was formalin-fixed, paraffin-embedded tissue. The receptor set was obtained from a male donor with melanoma. Each CDR3 is given with its conserved first and last residue. The D gene is left open where the match is weak.

TRBV6-5	-	TRBJ2-3	CASSYSGDPPDTQYF	TGTGCCAGCAGTTACTCAGGGGACCCCCCAGATACGCAGTATTTT
TRBV9	-	TRBJ1-1	CASSVGIADTEAFF	TGTGCCAGCAGCGTAGGGATTGCGGACACTGAAGCTTTCTTT
TRBV4-2	TRBD2	TRBJ2-1	CASSQDRTSHEQFF	TGTGCCAGCAGCCAAGATAGGACTAGCCATGAGCAGTTCTTC
TRBV11-2	-	TRBJ1-3	CASSLIGNTIYF	TGTGCCAGCAGCCTTATTGGAAACACCATATATTTT
TRBV30	-	TRBJ1-1	CAWNRAGIDEAFF	TGTGCCTGGAATCGCGCAGGAATCGATGAAGCTTTCTTT
TRBV7-8	-	TRBJ2-7	CASSPRGTFGDEQYF	TGTGCCAGCAGCCCCCGGGGGACATTTGGCGACGAGCAGTACTTC
TRBV13	-	TRBJ2-2	CASNIGNTGELFF	TGTGCCAGCAACATAGGAAACACCGGGGAGCTGTTTTTT